Each of the 8 T cell receptor beta chains below was sequenced from the same sample in a study of CD8+CD57+ T cells in acquired aplastic anemia. The TCR beta profiling, which covered VDJ combination and CDR3 sequence, was carried out using genomic DNA as the template. TCRdb itself ran the reads through MiXCR, one entry per CDR3 protein. The table shows roughly 300,000 distinct CDR3 sequences, with approximately 55% occurring only once. Material: sorted CD4+, CD8+, or CD8+CD57+ T cells (not recorded which) from PBMCs. Receptors were obtained from a human donor with severe aplastic anemia or a healthy control (not recorded which).

This clonotype was picked up one time. This rearrangement joins TRBV5-6 to TRBJ1-5, with 8 bases identical to TRBD1. The CDR3 consists of 16 residues. The ends lost 4 bases at V and 4 bases at J; junction bases unmatched: 10. Germline V gene lookup returns CDR1 SGHDT and CDR2 YYEEEE. The CDR3 nucleotides are TGTGCCAGCAGCCGAAAAAATCGGACAGGGAATCAGCCCCAGCATTTT. Its translation is CASSRKNRTGNQPQHF.

The rearrangement joins TRBV6-1 to TRBJ2-5; D uncertain. This CDR3 has 13 residues. Per the germline V gene, CDR1 is MNHNS and CDR2 is SASEGT. The V end was cut by 7 bases, the J end by 9 bases, with 18 bases between. This CDR3 reads CASTRTAPESQYF. For the CDR3, the DNA is TGTGCCAGCACCAGGACGGCCCCGGAGTCCCAGTACTTC.

In this sample, this clonotype turned up a few times. An end of the junction differs from the germline gene, which may be a read error. The chain recombines TRBV7-7 with TRBJ2-2; the D is unclear. Germline CDR1 and CDR2: SSHAT and FNYEAQ (reference sequence). The CDR3 loop spans 12 amino acids. CDR3: CASSQRDGELFF. CDR3 sequence (DNA): TGTGCTAGCAGTCAAAGGGACGGGGAGCTGTTTTTT.

The chain recombines TRBV18 with TRBJ1-2; a possible D gene is TRBD1 (5 bases). The V gene's germline CDR1 is KGHSH and CDR2 LQKENI. V was cut by 3 bases and J by 2 bases, with 16 bases left in between. This CDR3 is built from 16 residues. The CDR3 nucleotides read TGTGCCAGCTCACCCCTTCGAGGCGAGGGGAACTATGGCTACACCTTC. It encodes CASSPLRGEGNYGYTF.

About this clonotype: At one boundary the junction diverges from the germline segment, which might be a read error. The J gene is TRBJ2-1, the V gene TRBV7-2, with 9 bases that match TRBD1. This CDR3 has 14 amino acids. Germline CDR1 SGHTA, CDR2 FQGNSA. CDR3 amino acids: CASSLDRGREEQLF. The CDR3 DNA sequence: TGTGCCAGCAGCTTAGACAGGGGGCGCGAGGAGCAGTTATTC.

The V call is TRBV7-3, the J call TRBJ2-1, with 9 bases aligning to TRBD2. The CDR3 contains 13 residues. The germline CDR1 and CDR2 sequences are SGHTA and FQGTGA. V dropped 7 bases and J dropped 4; count of bases not matched to a gene: 2. Here the CDR3 DNA reads TGTGCCAGCACGGCGGGAGGGTACAATGAGCAGTTCTTC. Its protein product is CASTAGGYNEQFF.

The chain uses TRBV2 and TRBJ2-7, with unresolved D. CDR3 length: 15 residues. Germline V lookup: CDR1 SNHLY, CDR2 FYNNEI. The V and J ends lost 3 bases and 2 bases respectively, with 14 bases between them. The CDR3 spells CASSEVFDWTYEQYF. In DNA, the CDR3 is TGTGCCAGCAGTGAGGTTTTTGACTGGACCTACGAGCAGTACTTC.

This clonotype was detected ten times or more. This chain uses TRBV5-1 with TRBJ1-1, with 8 bases fitting TRBD1. Trimming at V came to 4 bases and at J to 5 bases, leaving 10 bases not matched to a gene. Germline V gene sequence: CDR1 SGHRS, CDR2 YFSETQ. This CDR3 has 15 residues. The CDR3 coding sequence is TGCGCCAGCAGCCCGGACAGGGCCATAGGGACTGAAGCTTTCTTT. Translation gives CASSPDRAIGTEAFF. Full variable domain (outside the CDR3, taken from reference TRBV5-1 and TRBJ1-1): KAGVTQTPRYLIKTRGQQVTLSCSPISGHRSVSWYQQTPGQGLQFLFEYFSETQRNKGNFPGRFSGRQFSNSRSEMNVSTLELGDSALYLCASSPDRAIGTEAFFGQGTRLTVV.